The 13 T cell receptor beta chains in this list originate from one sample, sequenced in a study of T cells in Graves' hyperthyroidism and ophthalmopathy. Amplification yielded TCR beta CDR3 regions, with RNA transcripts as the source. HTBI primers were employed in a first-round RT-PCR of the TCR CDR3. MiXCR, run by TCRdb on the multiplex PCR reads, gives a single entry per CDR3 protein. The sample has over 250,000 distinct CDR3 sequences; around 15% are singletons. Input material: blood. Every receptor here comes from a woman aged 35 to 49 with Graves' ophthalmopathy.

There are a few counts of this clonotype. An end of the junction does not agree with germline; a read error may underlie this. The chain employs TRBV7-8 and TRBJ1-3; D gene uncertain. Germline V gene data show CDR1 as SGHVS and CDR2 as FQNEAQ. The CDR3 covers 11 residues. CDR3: CASSHGNTTYF. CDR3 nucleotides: TGTGCCAGCAGCCATGGAAACACCACATATTTT.

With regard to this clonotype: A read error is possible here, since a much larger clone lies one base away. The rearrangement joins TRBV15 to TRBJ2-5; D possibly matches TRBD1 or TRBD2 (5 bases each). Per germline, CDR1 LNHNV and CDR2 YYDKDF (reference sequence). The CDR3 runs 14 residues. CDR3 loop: CATSTHGAQGTQYF. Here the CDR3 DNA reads TGTGCCACCAGCACCCACGGGGCACAAGGGACCCAGTACTTC.

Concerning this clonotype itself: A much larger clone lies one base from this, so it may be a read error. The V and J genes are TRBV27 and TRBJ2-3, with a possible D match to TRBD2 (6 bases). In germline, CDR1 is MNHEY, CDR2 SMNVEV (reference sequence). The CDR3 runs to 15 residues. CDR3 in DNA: TGTGCCAGCGGTTTACTGCGGGGAGGCACAGATACGCAGTATTTT. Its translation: CASGLLRGGTDTQYF.

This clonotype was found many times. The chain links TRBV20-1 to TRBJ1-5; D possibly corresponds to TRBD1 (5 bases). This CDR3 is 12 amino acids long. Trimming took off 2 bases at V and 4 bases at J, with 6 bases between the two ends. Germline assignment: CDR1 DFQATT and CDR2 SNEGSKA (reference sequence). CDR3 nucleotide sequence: TGCAGTGCTAGACAGGGAAATCAGCCCCAGCATTTT. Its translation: CSARQGNQPQHF.

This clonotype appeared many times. CDR3 nucleotide sequence: TGTGCCAGCAGACGCGGACAGGGTTTGTATGGCTACACCTTC. Translated: CASRRGQGLYGYTF. The chain combines TRBV12-3 or TRBV12-4 with TRBJ1-2, with 8 bases aligning to TRBD1. This CDR3 has 14 residues. V trimming: 6 bases; J trimming: 5 bases; junction bases outside the gene matches: 8.

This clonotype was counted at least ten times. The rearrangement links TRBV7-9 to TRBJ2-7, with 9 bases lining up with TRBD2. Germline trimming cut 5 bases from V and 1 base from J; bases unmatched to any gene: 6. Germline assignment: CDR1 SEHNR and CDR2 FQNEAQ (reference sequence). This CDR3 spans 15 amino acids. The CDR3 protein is CASSGGGGPSYEQYF. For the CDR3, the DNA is TGTGCCAGCAGCGGCGGGGGGGGACCTTCCTACGAGCAGTACTTC.

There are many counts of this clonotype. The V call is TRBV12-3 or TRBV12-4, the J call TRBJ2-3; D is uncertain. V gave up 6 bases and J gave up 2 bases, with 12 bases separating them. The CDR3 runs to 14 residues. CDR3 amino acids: CASSPPHVTDTQYF. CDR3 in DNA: TGTGCCAGCAGCCCCCCCCATGTCACAGATACGCAGTATTTT.

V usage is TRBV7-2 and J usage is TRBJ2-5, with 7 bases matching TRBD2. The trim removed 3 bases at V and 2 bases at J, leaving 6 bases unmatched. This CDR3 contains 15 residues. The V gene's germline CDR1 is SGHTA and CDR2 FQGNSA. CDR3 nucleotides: TGTGCCAGCAGCTTGGGGAGGGCCCCGCAAGAGACCCAGTACTTC. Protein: CASSLGRAPQETQYF.

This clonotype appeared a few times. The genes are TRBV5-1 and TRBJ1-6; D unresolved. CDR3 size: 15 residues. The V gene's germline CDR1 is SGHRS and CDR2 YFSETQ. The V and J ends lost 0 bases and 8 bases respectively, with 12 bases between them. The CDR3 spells CASSLVPPWDSPLHF. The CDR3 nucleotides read TGCGCCAGCAGCTTGGTTCCGCCTTGGGATTCACCCCTCCACTTT.

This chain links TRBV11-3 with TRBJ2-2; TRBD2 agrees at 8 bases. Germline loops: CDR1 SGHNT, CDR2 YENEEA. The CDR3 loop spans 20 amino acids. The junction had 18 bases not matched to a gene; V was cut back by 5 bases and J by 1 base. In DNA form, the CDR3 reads TGTGCCAGCAGCCAAAATCGAATTCCTCTAAGCGGGGGGAACACCGGGGAGCTGTTTTTT. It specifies CASSQNRIPLSGGNTGELFF.

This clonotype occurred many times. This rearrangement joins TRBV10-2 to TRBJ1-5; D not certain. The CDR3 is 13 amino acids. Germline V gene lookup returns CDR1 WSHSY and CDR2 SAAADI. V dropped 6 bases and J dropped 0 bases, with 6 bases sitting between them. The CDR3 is CASRENSNQPQHF. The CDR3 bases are TGCGCCAGCAGGGAGAATAGCAATCAGCCCCAGCATTTT.

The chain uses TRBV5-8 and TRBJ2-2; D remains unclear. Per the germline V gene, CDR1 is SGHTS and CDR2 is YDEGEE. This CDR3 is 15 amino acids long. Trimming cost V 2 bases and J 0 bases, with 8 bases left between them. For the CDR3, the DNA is TGTGCCAGCAGCTTTGGCAGATCGAACACCGGGGAGCTGTTTTTT. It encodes CASSFGRSNTGELFF. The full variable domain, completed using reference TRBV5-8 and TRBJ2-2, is EAGVTQSPTHLIKTRGQQATLRCSPISGHTSVYWYQQALGLGLQFLLWYDEGEERNRGNFPPRFSGRQFPNYSSELNVNALELEDSALYLCASSFGRSNTGELFFGEGSRLTVL.

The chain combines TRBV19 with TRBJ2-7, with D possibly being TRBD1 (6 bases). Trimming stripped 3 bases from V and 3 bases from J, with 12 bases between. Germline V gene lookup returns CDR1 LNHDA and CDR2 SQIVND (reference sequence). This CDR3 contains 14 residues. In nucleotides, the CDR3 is TGTGCCAGTAGTATGAGCAGGGGATTCTACGAGCAGTACTTC. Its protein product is CASSMSRGFYEQYF. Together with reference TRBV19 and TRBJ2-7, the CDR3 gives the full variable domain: DGGITQSPKYLFRKEGQNVTLSCEQNLNHDAMYWYRQDPGQGLRLIYYSQIVNDFQKGDIAEGYSVSREKKESFPLTVTSAQKNPTAFYLCASSMSRGFYEQYFGPGTRLTVT.